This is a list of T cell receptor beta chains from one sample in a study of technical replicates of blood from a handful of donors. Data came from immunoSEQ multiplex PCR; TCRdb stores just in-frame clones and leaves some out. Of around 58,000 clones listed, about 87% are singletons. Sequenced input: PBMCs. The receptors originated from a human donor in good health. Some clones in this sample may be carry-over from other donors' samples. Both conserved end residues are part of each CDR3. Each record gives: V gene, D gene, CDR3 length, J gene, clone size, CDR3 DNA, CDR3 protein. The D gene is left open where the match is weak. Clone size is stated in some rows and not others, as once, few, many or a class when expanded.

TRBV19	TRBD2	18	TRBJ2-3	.	TGTGCCAGTAGTATGGGACTAGCGGGGTCATATAGCACAGATACGCAGTATTTT	CASSMGLAGSYSTDTQYF
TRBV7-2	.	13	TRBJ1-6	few	TGTGCCAGCAGCTTAGGTATTAATTCACCCCTCCACTTT	CASSLGINSPLHF
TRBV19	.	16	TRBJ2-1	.	TGTGCCAGTAGGCAAAAACTAGTGGGTTCTTACAATGAGCAGTTCTTC	CASRQKLVGSYNEQFF
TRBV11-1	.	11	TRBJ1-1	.	TGTGCCAGCAGCTTAGAAGAGGGAGCTTTCTTT	CASSLEEGAFF
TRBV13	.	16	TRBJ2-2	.	TGTGCCAGCAGCTCCCCGTGGGGGGCGAACACCGGGGAGCTGTTTTTT	CASSSPWGANTGELFF
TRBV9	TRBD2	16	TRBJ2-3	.	TGTGCCAGCAGCGTGGAAACGGGGAGGGGCACAGATACGCAGTATTTT	CASSVETGRGTDTQYF
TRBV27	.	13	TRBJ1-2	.	TGTGCCAGCAGCTCCGGGTCAAACTATGGCTACACCTTC	CASSSGSNYGYTF
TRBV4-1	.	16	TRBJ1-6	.	TGCGCCAGCAGCCAAGAGCCGAGCTCCTATAATTCACCCCTCCACTTT	CASSQEPSSYNSPLHF
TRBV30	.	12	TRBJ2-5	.	TGTGCCTGGAGTGGTGGGCCCCAGACCCAGTACTTC	CAWSGGPQTQYF
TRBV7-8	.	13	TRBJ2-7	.	TGTGCCAGCAGCTTAGACAGCTCCTACGAGCAGTACTTC	CASSLDSSYEQYF
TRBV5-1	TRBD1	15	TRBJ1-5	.	TGCGCCAGCAGCCCAACAGGGGGCGAGGGTCAGCCCCAGCATTTT	CASSPTGGEGQPQHF
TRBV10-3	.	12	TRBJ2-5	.	TGTGCCTCCCGCTCCCGGGAAGAGACCCAGTACTTC	CASRSREETQYF
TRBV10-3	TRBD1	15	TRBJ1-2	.	TGTGCCATCAGTGAGCCGGGACAGAGTAACTATGGCTACACCTTC	CAISEPGQSNYGYTF
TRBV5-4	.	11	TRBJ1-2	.	TGTGCCAGCAGTGCGGCAGGGGGCTACACCTTC	CASSAAGGYTF
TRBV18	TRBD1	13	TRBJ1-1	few	TGTGCCAGCTCACGACAGGGAGGCACTGAAGCTTTCTTT	CASSRQGGTEAFF
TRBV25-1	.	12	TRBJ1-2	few	TGTGCCACCCAGGGAGGGGTCTATGGCTACACCTTC	CATQGGVYGYTF